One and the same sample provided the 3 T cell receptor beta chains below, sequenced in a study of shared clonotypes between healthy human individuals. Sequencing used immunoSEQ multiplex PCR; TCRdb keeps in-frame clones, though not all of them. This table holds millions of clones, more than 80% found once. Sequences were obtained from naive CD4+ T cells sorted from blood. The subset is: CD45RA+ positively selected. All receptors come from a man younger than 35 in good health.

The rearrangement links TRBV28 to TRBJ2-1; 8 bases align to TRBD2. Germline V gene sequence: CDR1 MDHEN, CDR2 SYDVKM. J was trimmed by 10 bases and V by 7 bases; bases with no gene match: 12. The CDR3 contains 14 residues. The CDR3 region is CASKSSGAPREQFF. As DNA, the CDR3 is TGTGCCAGCAAAAGTAGCGGGGCCCCCCGGGAGCAGTTCTTC.

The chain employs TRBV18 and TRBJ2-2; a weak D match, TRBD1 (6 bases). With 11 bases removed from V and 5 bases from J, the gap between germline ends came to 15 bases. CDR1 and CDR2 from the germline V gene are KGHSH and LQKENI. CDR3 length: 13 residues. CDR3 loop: CAGRQAPTGELFF. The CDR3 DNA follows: TGTGCCGGACGACAGGCGCCAACCGGGGAGCTGTTTTTT.

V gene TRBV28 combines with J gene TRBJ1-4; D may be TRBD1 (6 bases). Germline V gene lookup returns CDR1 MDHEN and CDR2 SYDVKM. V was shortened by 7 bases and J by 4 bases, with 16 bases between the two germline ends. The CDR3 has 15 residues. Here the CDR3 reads CASKLERGVNEKLFF. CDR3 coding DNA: TGTGCCAGCAAACTCGAGAGGGGGGTTAATGAAAAACTGTTTTTT.